This T cell receptor (beta chain) was recorded in a study of OX40 agonist ivuxolimab in advanced cancers. This CDR3 is built from 14 residues. Trimming pared 6 bases from V and 5 bases from J, leaving 17 bases between. From germline, CDR1 is SGHAT and CDR2 FQNNGV. Clones were sequenced by immunoSEQ multiplex PCR, and TCRdb holds only the in-frame ones, with some missing. The sample contains some 45,000 clones, approximately 80% of which appear only once. The TCR originated in an adult with an advanced solid tumor such as melanoma, head and neck, liver or kidney cancer. The sequenced sample was CD4+ or CD8+ T cells sorted from blood, obtained in a trial of the OX40 agonist ivuxolimab. The chain couples TRBV11-2 to TRBJ2-7; D not resolved. This CDR3 is CASRPNRAPDEQYF. DNA of the CDR3: TGTGCCAGCAGACCCAACAGAGCGCCCGACGAGCAGTACTTC.